One sample yielded the 16 T cell receptor beta chains listed below, sequenced in a study of T cell repertoires in cytomegalovirus infection. TCRdb itself ran the reads through MiXCR, one entry per CDR3 protein. Among fewer than 400,000 distinct CDR3 sequences listed, about a sixth were seen once. Sequencing was performed on PBMCs. These receptors were collected from a human donor in good health (CMV status not recorded). Some clones in this sample may be carry-over from other donors' samples.

This clonotype has ten or more counts. The V gene is TRBV5-1, the J gene TRBJ2-1, with D possibly matching TRBD2 (6 bases). Germline V CDR1 and CDR2: SGHRS, YFSETQ. The CDR3 covers 15 residues. V gave up 6 bases and J gave up 6 bases, with 19 bases separating them. CDR3 nucleotides: TGCGCCAGCACCCTAGGCGGGACCGTAGGCAATGAGCAGTTCTTC. As protein: CASTLGGTVGNEQFF.

This clonotype occurred a few times. The CDR3 DNA follows: TGCAGTGCTAGTGGCGCTGGTGACACCGGGGAGCTGTTTTTT. Protein sequence: CSASGAGDTGELFF. The J gene is TRBJ2-2, the V gene TRBV20-1, with no clear D. This CDR3 has 14 residues. V was clipped by 3 bases and J by 3 bases, with 11 bases between them. The V gene's germline CDR1 is DFQATT and CDR2 SNEGSKA (reference sequence).

This clonotype was counted many times. The chain has TRBV7-2 and TRBJ2-1; D remains ambiguous. Germline V lookup: CDR1 SGHTA, CDR2 FQGNSA. CDR3 size: 14 residues. V dropped 5 bases and J dropped 5 bases, with 13 bases sitting between them. The CDR3 spells CASSEDWEDNEQFF. The CDR3 DNA reads TGTGCCAGCAGCGAAGACTGGGAAGACAATGAGCAGTTCTTC. Drawing the rest from reference TRBV7-2 and TRBJ2-1, the complete variable domain is GAGVSQSPSNKVTEKGKDVELRCDPISGHTALYWYRQSLGQGLEFLIYFQGNSAPDKSGLPSDRFSAERTGGSVSTLTIQRTQQEDSAVYLCASSEDWEDNEQFFGPGTRLTVL.

This clonotype was seen a handful of times. This chain joins TRBV4-1 and TRBJ1-1; D is possibly TRBD1 (5 bases). Germline V gene sequence: CDR1 MGHRA, CDR2 YSYEKL. This CDR3 region has 15 residues. Trimming left V 1 base short and J 1 base short, with 10 bases between. As DNA, the CDR3 is TGCGCCAGCAGCCAAGGGCCGCAGGGGAACACTGAAGCTTTCTTT. Translated, it gives CASSQGPQGNTEAFF.

There are a few counts of this clonotype. The chain links TRBV11-1 to TRBJ1-4; no firm D call. There are 12 residues in the CDR3. Germline V gene lookup returns CDR1 SGHAT and CDR2 FQDESV (reference sequence). The germline V and J ends were trimmed by 5 bases and 7 bases, with 8 bases remaining between them. Written as DNA, the CDR3 is TGTGCCAGCAGCCGAATCGGTGAAAAACTGTTTTTT. Translated: CASSRIGEKLFF. The full variable domain, rest sourced from reference TRBV11-1 and TRBJ1-4, is EAEVAQSPRYKITEKSQAVAFWCDPISGHATLYWYRQILGQGPELLVQFQDESVVDDSQLPKDRFSAERLKGVDSTLKIQPAELGDSAMYLCASSRIGEKLFFGSGTQLSVL.

This clonotype was counted many times. The gene calls are TRBV7-2 and TRBJ1-3; possibly TRBD1 for D (6 bases). V was shortened by 5 bases and J by 5 bases, with 10 bases between the two germline ends. CDR3 length: 13 amino acids. Germline values: CDR1 SGHTA, CDR2 FQGNSA. The CDR3 loop reads CASSPGTRNTIYF. In nucleotides, the CDR3 is TGTGCCAGCAGCCCGGGGACAAGAAACACCATATATTTT.

This clonotype has just one count. The genes are TRBV20-1 and TRBJ1-1; D is uncertain. This CDR3 spans 16 amino acids. With 4 bases removed from V and 1 base from J, the gap between germline ends came to 19 bases. Germline V CDR1 and CDR2: DFQATT, SNEGSKA (reference sequence). The CDR3 protein is CSATPSWTGRNTEAFF. The CDR3 DNA reads as TGCAGTGCTACCCCTAGTTGGACCGGGAGGAACACTGAAGCTTTCTTT.

The sample holds many counts of this clonotype. The rearrangement uses TRBV7-8 and TRBJ1-1; D gene unclear. Germline lookup yields CDR1 SGHVS and CDR2 FQNEAQ. This CDR3 is 11 amino acids long. The V end was cut by 5 bases, the J end by 7 bases, with 8 bases between. Here the CDR3 DNA reads TGTGCCAGCAGCCCCTCAGGTGAAGCTTTCTTT. Amino acids: CASSPSGEAFF.

This clonotype occurred a few times. V and J are TRBV28 and TRBJ1-5, with D maybe TRBD1 (6 bases). CDR3 size: 15 residues. Germline lookup yields CDR1 MDHEN and CDR2 SYDVKM. The V end lost 8 bases, the J end lost 4 bases, and 18 bases lay between the germline ends. The CDR3 nucleotides read TGTGCCAGCTCCAAATTTTTACAGGGAAATCAGCCCCAGCATTTT. Its translation: CASSKFLQGNQPQHF.

J is TRBJ2-3 and V is TRBV20-1, with D perhaps matching TRBD2 (5 bases). The CDR3 covers 13 residues. The V end lost 6 bases, the J end lost 1 base, and 11 bases lay between the germline ends. Per germline, CDR1 DFQATT and CDR2 SNEGSKA (reference sequence). The CDR3 spells CSAPADGTDTQYF. In nucleotides, the CDR3 is TGCAGTGCCCCAGCGGACGGCACAGATACGCAGTATTTT.

The chain joins TRBV10-3 to TRBJ1-5; no clear D gene. Per germline, CDR1 ENHRY and CDR2 SYGVKD. Trimming cost V 2 bases and J 4 bases, with 6 bases left between them. CDR3 length: 13 amino acids. The CDR3 DNA is TGTGCCATCAGTGAGACCTTAAATCAGCCCCAGCATTTT. Translation gives CAISETLNQPQHF.

This clonotype was seen a handful of times. The rearrangement uses TRBV2 and TRBJ2-1; D tentatively fits TRBD1 or TRBD2 (5 bases each). Trimming took off 1 base at V and 8 bases at J, with 18 bases between the two ends. Germline V CDR1 and CDR2: SNHLY, FYNNEI. CDR3 length: 16 residues. CDR3 sequence reads: CASSEGVRGARDEQFF. In DNA, the CDR3 is TGTGCCAGCAGTGAAGGGGTCCGGGGCGCAAGGGATGAGCAGTTCTTC.

This clonotype appeared many times. The chain employs TRBV7-2 and TRBJ2-3, with 10 bases identical to TRBD2. The CDR3 length is 15 residues. Trimming removed 5 bases from V and 6 bases from J; junction bases left unmatched: 8. The germline gives CDR1 SGHTA, CDR2 FQGNSA. CDR3 region: CASSASGSSMDTQYF. Here the CDR3 DNA reads TGTGCCAGCAGCGCTAGCGGGAGCTCCATGGATACGCAGTATTTT. Combining the CDR3 with reference TRBV7-2 and TRBJ2-3 gives the whole variable domain GAGVSQSPSNKVTEKGKDVELRCDPISGHTALYWYRQSLGQGLEFLIYFQGNSAPDKSGLPSDRFSAERTGGSVSTLTIQRTQQEDSAVYLCASSASGSSMDTQYFGPGTRLTVL.

The chain uses TRBV7-9 and TRBJ2-3; unclear D gene. V lost 2 bases to trimming and J lost 4 bases, with 7 bases between them. The CDR3 has 13 amino acids. CDR1 and CDR2 (germline): SEHNR, FQNEAQ (reference sequence). DNA of the CDR3: TGTGCCAGCAGCTTAAGCCCGGCAGATACGCAGTATTTT. The encoded protein is CASSLSPADTQYF.

This clonotype was observed a handful of times. This chain's CDR3 is CASRLGRTDGDTIYF. The CDR3 nucleotides are TGTGCCAGCAGACTCGGTAGGACAGACGGTGACACCATATATTTT. The chain has TRBV6-1 and TRBJ1-3; TRBD1 is a possible D gene (6 bases). This CDR3 comprises 15 residues. Germline loops: CDR1 MNHNS, CDR2 SASEGT. Trimming left V 6 bases short and J 8 bases short, with 20 bases between.

The chain carries TRBV4-3 and TRBJ2-1; TRBD2 matches at 8 bases. Germline-derived CDR1 and CDR2 are LGHNA and YSLEER. Losses at the gene ends were 1 base for V and 5 bases for J; bases not matched to a gene: 16. The CDR3 is 19 residues long. This chain's CDR3 is CASSQGFGRAKKGNNEQFF. CDR3 nucleotides: TGCGCCAGCAGCCAAGGTTTCGGGAGGGCGAAGAAGGGAAACAATGAGCAGTTCTTC.